This T cell receptor beta chain is drawn from a study of cytomegalovirus exposure and HLA in healthy donors. General study findings and limits: Researchers reported from a later analysis that most CMV-associated TCR beta chains appeared HLA-restricted. Fewer N-insertions (relative to the approximately 670-donor mean) were reportedly seen in an Asian-associated ancestry cluster in a later analysis. Common viral pathogens seemed, in a later analysis, to connect with several of the most significant clusters. A later analysis linked a missense DCLRE1C variant to TCR beta V- and J-gene trimming.

13 Jbeta primers and 60 Vbeta primers were used for the PCR. Sequencing was performed with immunoSEQ multiplex PCR; in TCRdb, only in-frame clones are kept and a portion is missing. The table has 150,000 or so clones, roughly 79% seen once. Notes on this clone: Its antigen is currently unknown.

The CDR3 spans 15 residues. In germline, CDR1 is MNHNY, CDR2 SVGAGI (reference sequence). The V and J ends lost 2 bases and 4 bases, in that order; junction bases with no gene match: 4. The gene calls are TRBV6-6 and TRBJ2-7; 11 bases map to TRBD1. Source material: PBMCs. This TCR came from a male donor in good health and CMV-seronegative. CDR3 DNA: TGTGCCAGCAGTTACCAGGACAGGGGGCGATACGAGCAGTACTTC. Protein product: CASSYQDRGRYEQYF.